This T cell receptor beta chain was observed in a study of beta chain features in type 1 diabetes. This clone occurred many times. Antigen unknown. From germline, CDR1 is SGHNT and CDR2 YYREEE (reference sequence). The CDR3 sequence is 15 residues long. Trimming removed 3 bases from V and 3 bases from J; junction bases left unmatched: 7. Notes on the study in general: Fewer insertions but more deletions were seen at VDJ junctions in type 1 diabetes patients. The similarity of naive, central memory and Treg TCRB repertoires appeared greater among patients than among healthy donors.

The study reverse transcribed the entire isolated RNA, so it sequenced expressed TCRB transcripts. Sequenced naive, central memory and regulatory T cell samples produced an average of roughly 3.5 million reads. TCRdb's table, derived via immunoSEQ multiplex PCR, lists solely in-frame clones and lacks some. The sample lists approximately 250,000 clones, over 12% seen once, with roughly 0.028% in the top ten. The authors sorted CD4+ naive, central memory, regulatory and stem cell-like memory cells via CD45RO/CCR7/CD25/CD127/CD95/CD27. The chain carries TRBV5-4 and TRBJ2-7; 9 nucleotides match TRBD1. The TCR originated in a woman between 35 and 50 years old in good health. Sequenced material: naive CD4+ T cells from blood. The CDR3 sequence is CASSSTGTGIYEQYF. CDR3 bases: TGTGCCAGCAGCTCCACCGGGACAGGGATCTACGAGCAGTACTTC.